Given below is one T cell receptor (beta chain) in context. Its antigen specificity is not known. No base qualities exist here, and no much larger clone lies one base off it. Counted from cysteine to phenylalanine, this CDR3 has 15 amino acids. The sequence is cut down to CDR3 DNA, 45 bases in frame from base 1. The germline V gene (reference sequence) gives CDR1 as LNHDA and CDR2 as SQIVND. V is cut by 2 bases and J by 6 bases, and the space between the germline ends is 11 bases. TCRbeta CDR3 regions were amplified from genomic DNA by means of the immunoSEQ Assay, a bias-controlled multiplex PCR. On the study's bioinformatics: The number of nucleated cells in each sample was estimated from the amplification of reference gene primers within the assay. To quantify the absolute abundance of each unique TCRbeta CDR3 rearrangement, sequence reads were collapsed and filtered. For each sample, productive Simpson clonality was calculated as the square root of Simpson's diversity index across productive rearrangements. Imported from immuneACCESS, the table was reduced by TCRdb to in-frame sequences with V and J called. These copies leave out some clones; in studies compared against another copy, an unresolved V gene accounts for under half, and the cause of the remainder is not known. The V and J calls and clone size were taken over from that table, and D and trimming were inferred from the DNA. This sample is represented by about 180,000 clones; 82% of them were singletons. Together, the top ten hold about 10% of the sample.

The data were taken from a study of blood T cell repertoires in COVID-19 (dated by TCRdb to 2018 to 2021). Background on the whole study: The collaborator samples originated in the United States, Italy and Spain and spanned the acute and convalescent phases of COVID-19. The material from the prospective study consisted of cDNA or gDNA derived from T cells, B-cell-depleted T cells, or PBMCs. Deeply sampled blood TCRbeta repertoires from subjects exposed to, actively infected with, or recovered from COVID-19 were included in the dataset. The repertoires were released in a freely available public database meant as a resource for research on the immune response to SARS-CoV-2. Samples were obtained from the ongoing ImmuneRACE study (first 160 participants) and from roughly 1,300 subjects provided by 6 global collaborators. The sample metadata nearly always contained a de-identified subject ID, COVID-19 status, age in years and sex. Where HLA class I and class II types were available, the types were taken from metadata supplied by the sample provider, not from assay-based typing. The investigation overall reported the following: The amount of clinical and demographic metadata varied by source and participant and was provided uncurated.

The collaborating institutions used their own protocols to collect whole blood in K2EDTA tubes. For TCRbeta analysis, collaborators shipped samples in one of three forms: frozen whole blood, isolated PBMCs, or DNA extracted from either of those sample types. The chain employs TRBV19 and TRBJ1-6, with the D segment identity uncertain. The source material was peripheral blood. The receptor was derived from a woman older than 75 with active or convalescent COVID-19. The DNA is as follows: TGTGCCAGTAGTATAATTGTCAGGCCTAATTCACCCCTCCACTTT. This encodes CASSIIVRPNSPLHF.